The rows below give T cell receptor beta chains drawn from one sample of a study of blood T cell repertoires in COVID-19. Method: immunoSEQ multiplex PCR; TCRdb's copy keeps in-frame clones and lacks some. The table shows roughly 48,000 clones, with about three quarters occurring only once. Sequences were obtained from peripheral blood. The source is a human donor with active or convalescent COVID-19. The donor label of this sample is uncertain. CDR3s include the opening cysteine and the closing phenylalanine or tryptophan. The D gene is left open where the match is weak. The size entry is marked missing in some rows and otherwise reads once, few, many or a size class.

>TRBJ1-3|.|TRBV14|few
CASSRQASGNTIYF
TGTGCCAGCAGTCGACAGGCCTCTGGAAACACCATATATTTT
>TRBJ2-5|TRBD1|TRBV28|once
CASSPSGTEQETQYF
TGTGCCAGCAGCCCCTCCGGGACAGAACAAGAGACCCAGTACTTC
>TRBJ2-2|.|TRBV30|.
CAWLVLPNTGELFF
TGTGCCTGGCTGGTACTGCCGAACACCGGGGAGCTGTTTTTT
>TRBJ1-2|.|TRBV12-3/TRBV12-4|.
CASSPDAGGYTF
TGTGCCAGCAGTCCTGATGCGGGCGGCTACACCTTC
>TRBJ1-6|.|TRBV28|.
CASSLWSSSYNSPLHF
TGTGCCAGCAGTTTGTGGAGCAGCTCCTATAATTCACCCCTCCACTTT
>TRBJ2-7|TRBD2|TRBV29-1|.
CSVDRTSGASYEQYF
TGCAGCGTTGACCGGACTAGCGGGGCCTCCTACGAGCAGTACTTC
>TRBJ1-6|TRBD1|TRBV5-1|.
CASSLRGGQGLNSPLHF
TGCGCCAGCAGCTTGCGCGGCGGACAGGGGCTTAATTCACCCCTCCACTTT
>TRBJ2-5|TRBD2|TRBV7-8|few
CASSSARLGLAGGGWETQYF
TGTGCCAGCTCCTCGGCCCGCCTGGGGCTAGCGGGAGGTGGGTGGGAGACCCAGTACTTC
>TRBJ1-5|.|TRBV12-3/TRBV12-4|.
CASSSGQGQPQHF
.
>TRBJ1-1|TRBD1|TRBV6-6|.
CASSGGTGGAGTEAFF
TGTGCCAGCAGTGGAGGGACAGGGGGCGCGGGGACTGAAGCTTTCTTT
>TRBJ2-7|TRBD1|TRBV6-5|.
CASSRDRSYEQYF
TGTGCCAGCAGTCGGGACAGGAGCTACGAGCAGTACTTC
>TRBJ2-2|.|TRBV19|.
CASSPSSAGTGELFF
TGTGCCAGTAGTCCCAGCAGTGCGGGCACCGGGGAGCTGTTTTTT
>TRBJ1-3|.|TRBV7-8|.
CASSPRADSPRNTIYF
TGTGCCAGCAGCCCGAGGGCGGACTCCCCTAGAAACACCATATATTTT
>TRBJ2-1|.|TRBV4-2|.
CASSPRAQLATSYNEQFF
TGTGCCAGCAGCCCGCGGGCCCAGCTAGCGACCTCCTACAATGAGCAGTTCTTC
>TRBJ2-4|.|TRBV10-2|.
CASSPSRGPKNIQYF
TGCGCCAGCAGCCCTTCGCGGGGACCCAAAAACATTCAGTACTTC
>TRBJ1-2|TRBD1|TRBV29-1|.
CSVVGGQGVWKANYGYTF
TGCAGCGTTGTTGGTGGACAGGGAGTTTGGAAGGCTAACTATGGCTACACCTTC
>TRBJ2-1|TRBD2|TRBV7-7|.
CASSPGGISSYNEQFF
TGTGCTAGCAGTCCGGGGGGGATCAGCTCCTACAATGAGCAGTTCTTC
>TRBJ1-5|.|TRBV4-1|few
CASSQVLWGEESNQPQHF
TGCGCCAGCAGCCAAGTACTTTGGGGGGAAGAAAGCAATCAGCCCCAGCATTTT
>TRBJ2-2|TRBD2|TRBV4-1|.
CPSSPSGGGPGELFF
TGCCCCAGCAGCCCGTCCGGGGGGGGGCCCGGGGAGCTGTTTTTT
>TRBJ1-4|.|TRBV5-1|.
CASSLAGPQGTNEKLFF
TGCGCCAGCAGCTTGGCTGGGCCCCAGGGGACTAATGAAAAACTGTTTTTT
>TRBJ2-7|.|TRBV29-1|.
CSVSLVGGYEQYF
TGCAGCGTTTCTCTAGTCGGAGGCTACGAGCAGTACTTC
>TRBJ2-3|.|TRBV5-1|.
CASSLVLETDTQYF
TGCGCCAGCAGCTTGGTGCTAGAGACAGATACGCAGTATTTT
>TRBJ1-2|TRBD1|TRBV10-3|.
CAISGGTGLNYGYTF
TGTGCCATCAGTGGGGGGACAGGCCTGAACTATGGCTACACCTTC
>TRBJ2-2|.|TRBV29-1|few
CSVSAGTNTGELFF
TGCAGCGTTTCGGCAGGGACGAACACCGGGGAGCTGTTTTTT
>TRBJ2-3|.|TRBV10-3|.
CAIKGQLDTQYF
TGTGCCATCAAAGGACAGTTGGATACGCAGTATTTT
>TRBJ2-6|TRBD1|TRBV4-3|.
CASSPGDRGSGANVLTF
TGCGCCAGCAGCCCCGGGGACAGGGGCTCTGGGGCCAACGTCCTGACTTTC
>TRBJ2-2|.|TRBV6-5|.
CASLNGRSTGELFF
TGTGCCAGCCTAAACGGGAGAAGCACCGGGGAGCTGTTTTTT
>TRBJ2-1|TRBD2|TRBV5-5|once
CASSLGTSGINEQFF
TGTGCCAGCAGCTTGGGGACTAGCGGGATCAATGAGCAGTTCTTC
>TRBJ1-1|.|TRBV6-6|.
CASSTASGETFF
TGTGCCAGCAGTACCGCTTCAGGGGAAACTTTCTTT
>TRBJ1-1|TRBD1|TRBV5-1|.
CASSTGAITEAFF
TGCGCCAGCAGTACAGGGGCGATCACTGAAGCTTTCTTT
>TRBJ2-7|TRBD1|TRBV29-1|.
CSGRQGGSYEQYF
TGCAGCGGGCGACAGGGGGGCTCCTACGAGCAGTACTTC
>TRBJ2-3|.|TRBV30|.
CACGLSVTDTQYF
TGTGCCTGCGGACTTAGCGTGACAGATACGCAGTATTTT
>TRBJ2-7|.|TRBV2|.
CATLDEGRPYEQYF
TGTGCCACCTTGGACGAGGGGAGGCCCTACGAGCAGTACTTC
>TRBJ2-7|TRBD1|TRBV7-6|.
CASSLASGGYEQYF
TGTGCCAGCAGCTTAGCTTCAGGGGGCTACGAGCAGTACTTC
>TRBJ2-7|TRBD2|TRBV9|.
CASSAETSGWDEQYF
TGTGCCAGCAGCGCAGAGACTAGCGGGTGGGACGAGCAGTACTTC
>TRBJ2-1|TRBD2|TRBV4-2|.
CASSQDLRGSSYNEQFF
TGTGCCAGCAGCCAAGATCTCCGCGGGAGTTCCTACAATGAGCAGTTCTTC
>TRBJ2-1|.|TRBV5-8|.
CASSPFRLEDHEQFF
TGTGCCAGCAGCCCATTCCGCCTAGAAGACCATGAGCAGTTCTTC
>TRBJ2-7|TRBD1|TRBV19|.
CASRLGQGTYEQYF
TGTGCCAGTAGGCTAGGACAGGGGACCTACGAGCAGTACTTC
>TRBJ2-2|.|TRBV9|.
CASSVSSKDTGELFF
TGTGCCAGCAGCGTATCTAGCAAGGACACCGGGGAGCTGTTTTTT
>TRBJ1-2|TRBD1|TRBV5-1|.
CASSPGQGVGYTF
TGCGCCAGCAGCCCCGGACAGGGGGTTGGCTACACCTTC
>TRBJ1-1|TRBD1|TRBV2|.
CASSEAGQAAGTEAFF
TGTGCCAGCAGTGAGGCAGGACAGGCGGCAGGCACTGAAGCTTTCTTT
>TRBJ2-5|TRBD1|TRBV5-1|.
CASSLGDRQETQYF
TGCGCCAGCAGCTTGGGGGACAGACAAGAGACCCAGTACTTC
>TRBJ1-4|TRBD1|TRBV18|.
CASSPQGQGANEKLFF
TGTGCCAGCTCACCACAGGGACAGGGGGCTAATGAAAAACTGTTTTTT
>TRBJ1-2|.|TRBV27|.
CASSLSASNRAVYGYTF
TGTGCCAGCAGTTTATCCGCATCTAACAGGGCGGTCTATGGCTACACCTTC
>TRBJ1-1|.|TRBV7-2|.
CASSLGEGMNTEAFF
TGTGCCAGCAGCTTGGGGGAGGGGATGAACACTGAAGCTTTCTTT
>TRBJ2-7|TRBD1|TRBV3-1/TRBV3-2|.
CASSPPGQGREQYF
TGTGCCAGCAGCCCACCGGGACAGGGACGCGAGCAGTACTTC
>TRBJ2-7|TRBD1|TRBV24-1|.
CATSDVDRGPYEQYF
TGTGCCACCAGTGACGTGGACAGGGGGCCGTACGAGCAGTACTTC
>TRBJ1-5|.|TRBV4-2|.
CASSQDMEVGQPQHF
TGTGCCAGCAGCCAAGATATGGAGGTAGGCCAGCCCCAGCATTTT
>TRBJ1-5|.|TRBV5-4|.
CASSLHGGGSNQPQHF
TGTGCCAGCAGCCTGCATGGGGGAGGGTCCAATCAGCCCCAGCATTTT
>TRBJ2-1|.|TRBV6-6|.
CASSLTSPYNEQFF
TGTGCCAGCAGCCTAACTAGCCCCTACAATGAGCAGTTCTTC
>TRBJ1-2|TRBD1|TRBV19|.
CASSMGGQIYGYTF
TGTGCCAGTAGTATGGGGGGACAGATCTATGGCTACACCTTC
>TRBJ2-5|.|TRBV5-4|.
CASSLRGSGGAETQYF
TGTGCCAGCAGCTTGAGGGGTAGCGGAGGAGCAGAGACCCAGTACTTC
>TRBJ2-5|.|TRBV24-1|.
CATALEETQYF
TGTGCCACCGCCTTGGAGGAGACCCAGTACTTC
>TRBJ1-4|.|TRBV28|few
CASRSASGLMNEKLFF
TGTGCCAGCAGATCAGCCTCCGGACTGATGAATGAAAAACTGTTTTTT
>TRBJ2-7|.|TRBV18|.
CASSPAEVNEQYF
TGTGCCAGCTCACCGGCTGAAGTGAACGAGCAGTACTTC
>TRBJ1-3|TRBD1|TRBV10-1|.
CASSDSTGGDRNTIYF
TGCGCCAGCAGTGATAGTACAGGGGGCGATAGAAACACCATATATTTT
>TRBJ2-3|.|TRBV5-1|.
CASSLGQGPDTQYF
TGCGCCAGCAGCTTGGGGCAGGGGCCAGATACGCAGTATTTT
>TRBJ1-2|TRBD1|TRBV7-2|.
CASSQQTGYEGYTF
TGTGCCAGCAGCCAACAGACAGGGTACGAGGGCTACACCTTC